These 14 T cell receptor beta chains were all obtained from the same sample, sequenced in a study of blood T cell repertoires in COVID-19. Measured with immunoSEQ multiplex PCR; TCRdb has only the in-frame clones, and not every one. The sample shows about 270,000 clones, approximately 89% of them seen only once. The source material was PBMCs or T cells enriched from blood (not recorded which). These receptors were taken from a man aged 40-50 years who had been exposed to COVID-19.

The J gene is TRBJ2-6, the V gene TRBV23-1, with 8 bases fitting TRBD1. TRBV23-1 is reported as an ORF; its role is uncertain. The CDR3 spans 18 residues. V gave up 3 bases and J gave up 2 bases; unmatched junction bases: 9. This chain's CDR3 is CASSHEGQGAPGANVLTF. As DNA, the CDR3 is TGCGCCAGCAGTCATGAGGGGCAGGGGGCCCCTGGGGCCAACGTCCTGACTTTC.

V and J are TRBV30 and TRBJ2-1, with 8 bases matching TRBD2. Germline V CDR1 and CDR2: GTSNPN, SVGIG (reference sequence). J was trimmed by 9 bases and V by 2 bases; bases with no gene match: 9. The CDR3 runs 14 residues. In DNA, the CDR3 is TGTGCCTGGAGTCGGGTGGGACTAGAGAGTGAGCAGTTCTTC. It yields the protein CAWSRVGLESEQFF.

The chain is built from TRBV11-2 and TRBJ1-1, with D possibly matching TRBD1 (6 bases). Between the trimmed V and J ends, which lost 5 bases and 0 bases, there was a span of 10 bases. Germline V gene data show CDR1 as SGHAT and CDR2 as FQNNGV. This CDR3 is built from 14 residues. CDR3 in amino acids: CASSKQGLNTEAFF. The DNA of the CDR3 is TGTGCCAGCAGCAAACAGGGTTTGAACACTGAAGCTTTCTTT.

This sequence joins TRBV5-1 and TRBJ2-2, with 8 bases fitting TRBD2. The CDR3 covers 14 residues. After removal of 7 bases from V and 4 bases from J, the junction contained 6 bases not matched to a gene. Germline-derived CDR1 and CDR2 are SGHRS and YFSETQ. Written as DNA, the CDR3 is TGCGCCAGCGGATTAGCGGGATTCACCGGGGAGCTGTTTTTT. As protein: CASGLAGFTGELFF. The variable domain in full, completed from reference TRBV5-1 and TRBJ2-2, reads KAGVTQTPRYLIKTRGQQVTLSCSPISGHRSVSWYQQTPGQGLQFLFEYFSETQRNKGNFPGRFSGRQFSNSRSEMNVSTLELGDSALYLCASGLAGFTGELFFGEGSRLTVL.

V and J are TRBV18 and TRBJ1-6; 7 nucleotides align to TRBD1. The CDR3 sequence is 18 residues long. CDR1 is KGHSH and CDR2 is LQKENI in the germline V gene. Unmatched junction bases numbered 10, after V lost 5 bases and J lost 0 bases. The CDR3 sequence: CASSSTGILSSYNSPLHF. The CDR3 region has the DNA TGTGCCAGCTCATCGACAGGGATACTTAGCTCCTATAATTCACCCCTCCACTTT.

This chain links TRBV6-2 or TRBV6-3 with TRBJ2-1; 16 bases align to TRBD2. The CDR3 length is 21 residues. The germline V gene encodes CDR1 MNHEY and CDR2 SVGEGT. J was trimmed by 2 bases and V by 0 bases; bases with no gene match: 10. CDR3 in amino acids: CASSYSRLGLAGGDPYNEQFF. The CDR3, as DNA: TGTGCCAGCAGTTACTCGAGACTGGGACTAGCGGGAGGGGACCCCTACAATGAGCAGTTCTTC.

This chain uses TRBV5-1 with TRBJ2-2; 9 nucleotides line up with TRBD1. CDR3 length equals 15 residues. Germline V gene sequence: CDR1 SGHRS, CDR2 YFSETQ. J was trimmed by 6 bases and V by 2 bases; bases with no gene match: 5. As DNA, the CDR3 is TGCGCCAGCAGCTTTAGTACAGGGGGCTCCGGGGAGCTGTTTTTT. It encodes CASSFSTGGSGELFF. Full variable domain (remainder filled in from reference TRBV5-1 and TRBJ2-2): KAGVTQTPRYLIKTRGQQVTLSCSPISGHRSVSWYQQTPGQGLQFLFEYFSETQRNKGNFPGRFSGRQFSNSRSEMNVSTLELGDSALYLCASSFSTGGSGELFFGEGSRLTVL.

This clone was detected only once. This chain joins TRBV6-2 or TRBV6-3 and TRBJ2-7, with 10 bases that match TRBD2. This CDR3 is 17 amino acids long. Trimming at V came to 2 bases and at J to 3 bases, leaving 10 bases not matched to a gene. Per germline, CDR1 MNHEY and CDR2 SVGEGT. The CDR3: CASSYGVASGSGYEQYF. CDR3 nucleotide sequence: TGTGCCAGCAGTTACGGGGTCGCTAGCGGGAGTGGCTACGAGCAGTACTTC.

This clone was detected only a few times. This rearrangement joins TRBV9 to TRBJ2-3; maybe TRBD2 (6 bases). This CDR3 has 16 residues. The V gene lost 3 bases and the J gene lost 5 bases, with 19 bases spanning the gap. CDR1 is SGDLS and CDR2 is YYNGEE in the germline V gene. The DNA of the CDR3 is TGTGCCAGCAGCGCGGGACTTATCGCTCCCCTAGATACGCAGTATTTT. Translation: CASSAGLIAPLDTQYF.

The chain employs TRBV12-3 or TRBV12-4 and TRBJ2-1, with 7 bases matching TRBD2. The CDR3 totals 13 residues. The trim removed 3 bases at V and 5 bases at J, leaving 1 base unmatched. CDR3 coding DNA: TGTGCCAGCAGTTTCCTAGCGGACAATGAGCAGTTCTTC. This sequence encodes CASSFLADNEQFF.

The CDR3 DNA is TGTGCCAGCAGCTTATCAACAGGGGTAGCCCTCAACGAGCAGTACTTC. Translating gives CASSLSTGVALNEQYF. The rearrangement links TRBV7-9 to TRBJ2-7, with 7 positions matching TRBD1. Germline V gene sequence: CDR1 SEHNR, CDR2 FQNEAQ (reference sequence). V lost 2 bases and J lost 5; bases outside the gene matches: 12. The CDR3 sequence is 16 residues long.

This clone was seen only once. The chain uses TRBV10-3 and TRBJ2-3; the match to TRBD2 covers 8 bases. Germline assignment: CDR1 ENHRY and CDR2 SYGVKD. The CDR3 is 15 amino acids. Unmatched junction bases numbered 5, after V lost 4 bases and J lost 2 bases. CDR3 sequence: CAISGISGVTDTQYF. DNA for the CDR3: TGTGCCATCAGTGGAATTAGCGGGGTCACAGATACGCAGTATTTT.

V is TRBV15 and J is TRBJ2-5, with 9 bases lining up with TRBD2. This CDR3 has 14 amino acids. CDR1 LNHNV and CDR2 YYDKDF come from the germline V gene (reference sequence). V lost 1 base and J lost 7; bases outside the gene matches: 4. Here the CDR3 DNA reads TGTGCCACCAGCAGAGCCCCGCGGGAGGGGACCCAGTACTTC. As protein: CATSRAPREGTQYF.

The chain couples TRBV19 to TRBJ1-2; 10 bases line up with TRBD1. The J segment lost 8 bases and the V segment lost 8 bases, leaving 17 bases of the junction unmatched. The CDR3 is made up of 16 amino acids. Germline CDR1 LNHDA, CDR2 SQIVND (reference sequence). The CDR3 here is CASGQGGDRGIGGYTF. CDR3 sequence (DNA): TGTGCCAGTGGCCAAGGGGGGGACAGGGGCATTGGCGGCTACACCTTC. Full variable domain (missing parts from reference TRBV19 and TRBJ1-2): DGGITQSPKYLFRKEGQNVTLSCEQNLNHDAMYWYRQDPGQGLRLIYYSQIVNDFQKGDIAEGYSVSREKKESFPLTVTSAQKNPTAFYLCASGQGGDRGIGGYTFGSGTRLTVV.